This T cell receptor (beta chain) was recorded in a study of blood T cells in healthy people across ages. Background on the study: Roughly one uniquely barcoded beta molecule per two T cells was captured.

Primed by a sample-barcoded 5' primer and a J-beta primer mix, a second PCR proceeded for about 6 to 11 cycles. Each CDR3 protein is one row after TCRdb ran MiXCR on the 5' RACE reads. The sample carries about 1.1 million distinct CDR3 sequences, more than 30% recorded once. On this clonotype itself: A read error may account for a junction end that differs from germline.

Germline lookup yields CDR1 MGHDK and CDR2 SYGVNS. This CDR3 region has 15 residues. The sequenced material came from blood. This clonotype originated in a man between 18 and 35 years old in good health. The chain is built from TRBV25-1 and TRBJ1-1, with TRBD1 matching 8 bases. The CDR3 region is CACSELTGARTEAFF. Here the CDR3 DNA reads TGTGCCTGCAGTGAACTGACAGGGGCGCGGACTGAAGCTTTCTTT.